This is a list of T cell receptor beta chains from one sample in a study of shared clonotypes between healthy human individuals. Using immunoSEQ multiplex PCR, the repertoire was profiled, and TCRdb retains in-frame clones only, with some absent. The sample comprises under 2,500,000 clones, roughly 95% of which are singletons, and roughly 0.13% rests with the top ten. Input material: naive CD4+ T cells sorted from blood. The receptors here all came from a young man in good health. CDR3s include the opening cysteine and the closing phenylalanine or tryptophan. Fields, in order: D gene, J gene, clone size, V gene, CDR3 DNA, CDR3 protein. A D gene is named only where the DNA matches it firmly. Clone size appears in some rows only: once, few, many, or a class for an expanded clone.

D gene: .; J gene: TRBJ2-3; clone size: .; V gene: TRBV5-1; CDR3 DNA: TGCGCCAGCAGCCCGTTGTTGGCAATCGGGGTTGCAGATACGCAGTATTTT; CDR3 protein: CASSPLLAIGVADTQYF
D gene: TRBD2; J gene: TRBJ2-1; clone size: .; V gene: TRBV7-2; CDR3 DNA: TGTGCCAGCAGCTTGGTAGGACTAGCACTTGGAGATGAGCAGTTCTTC; CDR3 protein: CASSLVGLALGDEQFF
D gene: .; J gene: TRBJ1-6; clone size: .; V gene: TRBV5-6; CDR3 DNA: TGTGCCAGCCGTAGCGGGGTATCACCCCTCCACTTT; CDR3 protein: CASRSGVSPLHF
D gene: .; J gene: TRBJ1-6; clone size: .; V gene: TRBV28; CDR3 DNA: TGTGCCAGCAGCAACCCCGAAAACTTTAATTCACCCCTCCACTTT; CDR3 protein: CASSNPENFNSPLHF
D gene: .; J gene: TRBJ1-1; clone size: few; V gene: TRBV18; CDR3 DNA: TGTGCCAGCTCACCATCAATGACAGAGAACACTGAAGCTTTCTTT; CDR3 protein: CASSPSMTENTEAFF
D gene: TRBD2; J gene: TRBJ2-7; clone size: once; V gene: TRBV4-3; CDR3 DNA: TGCGCCAGCAGCCAAGTTGGGGTAGTTAGCGGGAGGTACTCCTACGAGCAGTACTTC; CDR3 protein: CASSQVGVVSGRYSYEQYF
D gene: TRBD2; J gene: TRBJ2-4; clone size: .; V gene: TRBV12-5; CDR3 DNA: TGTGCTAGTGGTTCCCAGCGGGAAAATAAAAACATTCAGTACTTC; CDR3 protein: CASGSQRENKNIQYF
D gene: .; J gene: TRBJ2-7; clone size: once; V gene: TRBV7-2; CDR3 DNA: TGTGCCAGCAGCTTAGTGGGAGGGTGGACAGGGTACCACGAGCAGTACTTC; CDR3 protein: CASSLVGGWTGYHEQYF
D gene: TRBD1; J gene: TRBJ1-1; clone size: .; V gene: TRBV6-5; CDR3 DNA: TGTGCCAGCAGCGAGACTTCGACAGGGCGGGCTTTCTTT; CDR3 protein: CASSETSTGRAFF
D gene: TRBD2; J gene: TRBJ2-3; clone size: once; V gene: TRBV7-9; CDR3 DNA: TGTGCCAGCAGCCGTCCGGGACTAGCAAAAGATACGCAGTATTTT; CDR3 protein: CASSRPGLAKDTQYF
D gene: .; J gene: TRBJ1-6; clone size: .; V gene: TRBV4-2; CDR3 DNA: TGTGCCAGCAGCCAAGCCCCGGACGGATTAAATTCACCCCTCCACTTT; CDR3 protein: CASSQAPDGLNSPLHF